The 22 T cell receptor beta chains below come from one sample, sequenced in a study of identical twins (TCRdb year 2016). Library preparation employed 5' RACE. Sequencing took place on an Illumina HiSeq 2000. Starting from the raw public reads, TCRdb applied fastp trimming at Q25, assembled clones with MiXCR and retained in-frame beta chains. Duplicate CDR3 protein sequences are folded into a single record with the most common DNA and genes. This sample is represented by roughly 1.6 million distinct CDR3 sequences; about 31% of them were singletons. The ten biggest clones cover under 0.35% of the sample. Material: cord blood. The receptor source for this set is a newborn girl in good health.

This clonotype showed up just a few times. The rearrangement links TRBV24-1 to TRBJ2-5, with D unclear. Trimming pared 0 bases from V and 6 bases from J, leaving 4 bases between. The CDR3 covers 12 residues. Germline lookup yields CDR1 KGHDR and CDR2 SFDVKD. CDR3 nucleotides: TGTGCCACCAGTGATTTGACAAAGACCCAGTACTTC. This codes for CATSDLTKTQYF.

Of note for this clonotype: With a much larger clone just one base away, this may be a read error. V and J are TRBV3-1 and TRBJ2-1; 15 bases map to TRBD2. This CDR3 is 16 amino acids long. V was pared by 5 bases and J by 10 bases, with 9 bases of the junction left unmatched. The germline gives CDR1 LGHDT, CDR2 YNNKEL (reference sequence). CDR3 sequence reads: CASSSRTSGRVYEQFF. CDR3 DNA: TGTGCCAGCAGCTCCAGGACTAGCGGGAGGGTCTACGAGCAGTTCTTC.

This clonotype was seen more than once but under ten times. The chain is built from TRBV5-1 and TRBJ2-3, with D perhaps TRBD2 (6 bases). The CDR3 sequence is 19 residues long. Germline V CDR1 and CDR2: SGHRS, YFSETQ. Trimming took 7 bases from V and 1 from J, leaving 28 bases between them. CDR3 sequence reads: CASWASGSGLAGRTDTQYF. The CDR3 DNA reads TGCGCCAGCTGGGCGTCGGGTAGCGGACTGGCGGGGCGCACAGATACGCAGTATTTT.

The sample holds a few counts of this clonotype. The chain couples TRBV5-1 to TRBJ2-7; 8 bases are a match to TRBD1. V dropped 6 bases and J dropped 0; count of bases not matched to a gene: 5. CDR1 is SGHRS, CDR2 YFSETQ, per germline. CDR3 length: 14 residues. The chain's CDR3 is CASMTGANSYEQYF. The CDR3 DNA follows: TGCGCCAGCATGACAGGGGCCAACTCCTACGAGCAGTACTTC.

This clonotype has only a few counts. This chain connects TRBV6-6 to TRBJ2-1, with D unresolved. The V end lost 6 bases, the J end lost 9 bases, and 6 bases lay between the germline ends. The CDR3 is 10 residues long. Germline V gene data show CDR1 as MNHNY and CDR2 as SVGAGI (reference sequence). CDR3 amino acids: CASRGREQFF. The CDR3 nucleotides read TGTGCCAGCAGGGGTCGTGAGCAGTTCTTC.

The gene calls are TRBV6-6 and TRBJ1-2; D not certain. This CDR3 contains 13 residues. Germline lookup yields CDR1 MNHNY and CDR2 SVGAGI (reference sequence). The V end lost 6 bases, the J end lost 0 bases, and 8 bases lay between the germline ends. For the CDR3, the DNA is TGTGCCAGCAGCGGTATAGCTAACTATGGCTACACCTTC. It translates to CASSGIANYGYTF.

The V and J genes are TRBV21-1 and TRBJ2-1; TRBD2 reflects the table's D call only, with no check against the DNA. TRBV21-1 represents a pseudogene. The CDR3 extends over 20 amino acids. CDR3 amino acids: CAGSKALLSGRGWAYNEQFF. The CDR3 region has the DNA TGTGCCGGCAGCAAAGCGCTTTTGAGCGGGAGAGGGTGGGCCTACAATGAGCAGTTCTTC.

The rearrangement links TRBV29-1 to TRBJ2-1, with a possible D match to TRBD1 (5 bases). Germline-derived CDR1 and CDR2 are SQVTM and ANQGSEA. The CDR3 is made up of 13 amino acids. Trimming removed 4 bases at V and 1 base at J, with 8 bases between. The DNA of the CDR3 is TGCAGCGTTGCCAGGGTTTCCTACAATGAGCAGTTCTTC. It is translated as CSVARVSYNEQFF.

The chain uses TRBV7-2 and TRBJ1-5; no firm D call. V gave up 2 bases and J gave up 3 bases, with 8 bases separating them. The CDR3 totals 14 residues. Germline lookup yields CDR1 SGHTA and CDR2 FQGNSA. CDR3 loop: CASSLRADNQPQHF. The CDR3 DNA follows: TGTGCCAGCAGCTTACGGGCGGACAATCAGCCCCAGCATTTT. Combining the CDR3 with reference TRBV7-2 and TRBJ1-5 gives the whole variable domain GAGVSQSPSNKVTEKGKDVELRCDPISGHTALYWYRQSLGQGLEFLIYFQGNSAPDKSGLPSDRFSAERTGGSVSTLTIQRTQQEDSAVYLCASSLRADNQPQHFGDGTRLSIL.

The V and J genes are TRBV4-1 and TRBJ2-1, with D perhaps TRBD1 (6 bases). The end of the DNA aligns better with TRBJ2-7, so the J call may be wrong. The CDR3 spans 13 residues. CDR1 and CDR2 from the germline V gene are MGHRA and YSYEKL. The CDR3 DNA sequence: TGCGCCAGCAGCGGCCACAGGGACAATGAGCAGTACTTC. This translates into CASSGHRDNEQYF.

The chain links TRBV28 to TRBJ2-1; 9 bases line up with TRBD2. Unmatched junction bases numbered 7, after V lost 6 bases and J lost 7 bases. Germline V gene lookup returns CDR1 MDHEN and CDR2 SYDVKM. This CDR3 contains 14 residues. For the CDR3, the DNA is TGTGCCAGCAGGGAAACCCTAGCGGGGAATGAGCAGTTCTTC. Protein sequence: CASRETLAGNEQFF.

J is TRBJ2-1 and V is TRBV5-1; 9 nucleotides line up with TRBD2. Looked up from germline, CDR1 is SGHRS and CDR2 is YFSETQ. The CDR3 has 18 residues. V gave up 0 bases and J gave up 6 bases; unmatched junction bases: 13. The CDR3 DNA follows: TGCGCCAGCAGCTTGGAGGAGCGGGGGGTCGCCGGAACCAATGAGCAGTTCTTC. Protein product: CASSLEERGVAGTNEQFF.

The rearrangement joins TRBV5-1 to TRBJ2-1; D is tentatively TRBD1 or TRBD2 (5 bases each). The germline V gene has CDR1 SGHRS and CDR2 YFSETQ. CDR3 length: 16 residues. V gave up 4 bases and J gave up 0 bases, with 14 bases separating them. The CDR3 DNA reads as TGCGCCAGCAGCCCCGGGGACCGTAGCTCCTACAATGAGCAGTTCTTC. It yields the protein CASSPGDRSSYNEQFF.

This clonotype was seen many times. This chain links TRBV27 with TRBJ2-5, with D possibly TRBD2 on 7 matching bases. Germline V CDR1 and CDR2: MNHEY, SMNVEV (reference sequence). Trimming pared 5 bases from V and 5 bases from J, leaving 18 bases between. This CDR3 is 15 amino acids long. Here the CDR3 DNA reads TGTGCCAGCAGTCGACTAGCCGTTGACAGGGAGACCCAGTACTTC. This sequence encodes CASSRLAVDRETQYF.

This rearrangement joins TRBV7-9 to TRBJ2-5; TRBD2 is a possible D gene (6 bases). Germline CDR1 and CDR2: SEHNR and FQNEAQ (reference sequence). The CDR3 is 16 residues long. Trimming cost V 1 base and J 1 base, with 13 bases left between them. CDR3 loop: CASSLGLPGLQETQYF. The CDR3 nucleotides are TGTGCCAGCAGCTTAGGATTGCCGGGACTCCAAGAGACCCAGTACTTC.

This clonotype was observed a few times. V gene TRBV27 combines with J gene TRBJ1-6; D ambiguous. The CDR3 loop spans 17 amino acids. Germline lookup yields CDR1 MNHEY and CDR2 SMNVEV (reference sequence). V was cut by 0 bases and J by 6 bases, with 15 bases left in between. As DNA, the CDR3 is TGTGCCAGCAGTTTATCAGGTCGACACAGCCGTAATTCACCCCTCCACTTT. Amino acids: CASSLSGRHSRNSPLHF.

The J gene is TRBJ1-5, the V gene TRBV2; the D is unclear. V dropped 1 base and J dropped 7 bases, with 11 bases sitting between them. CDR1 and CDR2 from the germline V gene are SNHLY and FYNNEI. This CDR3 is 14 amino acids long. CDR3 sequence (DNA): TGTGCCAGCAGTGAAGGTGGGGTGCGGCAGCCCCAGCATTTT. Its protein is CASSEGGVRQPQHF.

This clonotype appeared a few times. This chain links TRBV5-1 with TRBJ1-1, with unresolved D. Germline CDR1 and CDR2: SGHRS and YFSETQ. This CDR3 is 17 amino acids long. The ends were cut back, 4 bases at V and 0 bases at J, with 19 bases in the middle. This chain's CDR3 is CASSRDLAAGLNTEAFF. CDR3 DNA: TGCGCCAGCAGCCGCGACCTTGCGGCAGGCCTGAACACTGAAGCTTTCTTT.

This clonotype was counted between two and nine times. The V gene is TRBV6-6, the J gene TRBJ1-1; TRBD1 matches at 9 bases. The CDR3 consists of 16 residues. The germline V gene has CDR1 MNHNY and CDR2 SVGAGI (reference sequence). J lost 7 bases, V lost 2 bases, and 11 bases had no gene match. CDR3 bases: TGTGCCAGCAGTTACGCTCCGGGACAGGGAATGAGTGAAGCTTTCTTT. Its translation is CASSYAPGQGMSEAFF.

The chain is built from TRBV19 and TRBJ2-1; a possible D gene is TRBD2 (5 bases). Germline V CDR1 and CDR2: LNHDA, SQIVND (reference sequence). The CDR3 extends over 16 amino acids. The ends were cut back, 4 bases at V and 5 bases at J, with 18 bases in the middle. This CDR3 reads CASSRWVPAVNNEQFF. CDR3 coding DNA: TGTGCCAGTAGTAGGTGGGTCCCAGCGGTGAACAATGAGCAGTTCTTC.

This clonotype was seen many times. This rearrangement joins TRBV20-1 to TRBJ2-5, with 7 bases fitting TRBD1. Germline trimming cut 3 bases from V and 3 bases from J; bases unmatched to any gene: 4. Germline CDR1 is DFQATT and CDR2 is SNEGSKA (reference sequence). The CDR3 consists of 13 residues. CDR3 sequence: CSASRTGKETQYF. The CDR3 DNA reads as TGCAGTGCTAGCCGGACAGGCAAAGAGACCCAGTACTTC.

The chain links TRBV25-1 to TRBJ1-2, with 8 bases lining up with TRBD1. The CDR3 spans 15 residues. Germline CDR1 MGHDK, CDR2 SYGVNS. The V and J ends lost 1 base and 8 bases, in that order; junction bases with no gene match: 9. The CDR3 bases are TGTGCCAGCAGTGAATCCGGACAGGGAAGGAAGGGCTACACCTTC. Residues: CASSESGQGRKGYTF.